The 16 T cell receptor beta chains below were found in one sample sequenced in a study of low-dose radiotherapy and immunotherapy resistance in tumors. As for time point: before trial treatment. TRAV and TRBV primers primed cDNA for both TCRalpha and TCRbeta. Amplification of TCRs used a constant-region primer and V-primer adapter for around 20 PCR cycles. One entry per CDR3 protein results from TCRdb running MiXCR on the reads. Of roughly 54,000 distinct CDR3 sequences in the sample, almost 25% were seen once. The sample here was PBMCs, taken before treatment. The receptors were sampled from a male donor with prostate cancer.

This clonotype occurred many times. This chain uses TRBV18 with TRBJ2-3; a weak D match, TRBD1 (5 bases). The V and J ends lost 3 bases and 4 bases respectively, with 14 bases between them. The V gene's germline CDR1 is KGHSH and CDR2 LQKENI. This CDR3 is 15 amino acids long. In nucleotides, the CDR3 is TGTGCCAGCTCACCTCGACCGCAGGGTTCAGATACGCAGTATTTT. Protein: CASSPRPQGSDTQYF.

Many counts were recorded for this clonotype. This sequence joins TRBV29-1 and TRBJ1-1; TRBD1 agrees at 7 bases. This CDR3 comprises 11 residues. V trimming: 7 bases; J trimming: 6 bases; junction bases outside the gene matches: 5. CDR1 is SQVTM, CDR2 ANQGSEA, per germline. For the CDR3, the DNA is TGCAGCGCCGTGACAGGGCCTGAAGCTTTCTTT. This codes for CSAVTGPEAFF.

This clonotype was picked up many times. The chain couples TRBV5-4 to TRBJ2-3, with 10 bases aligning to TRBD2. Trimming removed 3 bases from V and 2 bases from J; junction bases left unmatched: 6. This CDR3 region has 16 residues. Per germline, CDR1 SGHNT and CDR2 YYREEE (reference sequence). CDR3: CASSSSLAGDTDTQYF. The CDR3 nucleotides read TGTGCCAGCAGCTCCTCCCTAGCGGGAGACACAGATACGCAGTATTTT.

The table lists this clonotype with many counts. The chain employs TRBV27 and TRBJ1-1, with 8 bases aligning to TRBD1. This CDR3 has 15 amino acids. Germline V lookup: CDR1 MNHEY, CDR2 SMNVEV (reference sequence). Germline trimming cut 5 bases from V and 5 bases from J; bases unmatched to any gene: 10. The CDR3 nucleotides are TGTGCCAGCAGTCCCATGGACAGGGCCCCGACTGAAGCTTTCTTT. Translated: CASSPMDRAPTEAFF.

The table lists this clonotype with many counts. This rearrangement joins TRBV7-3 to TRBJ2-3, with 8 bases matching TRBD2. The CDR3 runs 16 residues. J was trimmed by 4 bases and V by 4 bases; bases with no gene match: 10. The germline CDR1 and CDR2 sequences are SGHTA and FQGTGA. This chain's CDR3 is CASSSRPGGVADTQYF. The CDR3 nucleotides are TGTGCCAGCAGCTCCCGCCCCGGGGGGGTGGCAGATACGCAGTATTTT.

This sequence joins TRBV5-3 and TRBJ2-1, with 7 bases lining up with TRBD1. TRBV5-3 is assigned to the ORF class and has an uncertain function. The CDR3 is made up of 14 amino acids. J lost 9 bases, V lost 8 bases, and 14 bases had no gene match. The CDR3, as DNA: TGTGCCAGCAGTCTCGACAGGGTTAGATCTGAGCAGTTCTTC. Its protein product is CASSLDRVRSEQFF.

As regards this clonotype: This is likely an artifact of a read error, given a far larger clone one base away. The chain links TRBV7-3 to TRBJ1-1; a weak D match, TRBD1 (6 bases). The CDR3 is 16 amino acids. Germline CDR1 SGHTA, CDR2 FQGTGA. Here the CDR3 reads CANSPGYGGGNTEAFF. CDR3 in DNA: TGTGCCAACAGCCCAGGGTACGGGGGCGGGAACACTGAAGCTTTCTTT.

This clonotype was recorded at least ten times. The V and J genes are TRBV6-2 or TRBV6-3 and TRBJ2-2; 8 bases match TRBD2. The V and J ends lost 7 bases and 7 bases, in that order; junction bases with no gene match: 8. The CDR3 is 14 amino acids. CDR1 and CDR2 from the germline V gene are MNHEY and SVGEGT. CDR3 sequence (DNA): TGTGCCAGCATTGCCAGCGGGAGCATCGGGGAGCTGTTTTTT. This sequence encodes CASIASGSIGELFF.

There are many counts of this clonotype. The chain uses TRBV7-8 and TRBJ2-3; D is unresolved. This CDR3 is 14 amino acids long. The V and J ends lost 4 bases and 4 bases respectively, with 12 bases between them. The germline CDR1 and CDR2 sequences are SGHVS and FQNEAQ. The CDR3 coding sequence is TGTGCCAGCAGCTCAGGTTTCGGGCCAGATACGCAGTATTTT. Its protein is CASSSGFGPDTQYF.

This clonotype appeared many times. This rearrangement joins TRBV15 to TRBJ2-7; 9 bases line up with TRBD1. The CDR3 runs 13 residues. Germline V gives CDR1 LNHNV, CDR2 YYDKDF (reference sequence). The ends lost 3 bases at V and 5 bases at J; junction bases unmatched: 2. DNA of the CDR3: TGTGCCACCAGCAGGGACAGGGGTCACGAGCAGTACTTC. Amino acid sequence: CATSRDRGHEQYF.

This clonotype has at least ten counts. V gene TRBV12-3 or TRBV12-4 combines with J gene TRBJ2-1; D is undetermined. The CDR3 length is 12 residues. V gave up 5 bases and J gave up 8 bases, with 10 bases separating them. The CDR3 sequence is CASSPFGDEQFF. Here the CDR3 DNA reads TGTGCCAGCAGTCCTTTTGGGGATGAGCAGTTCTTC.

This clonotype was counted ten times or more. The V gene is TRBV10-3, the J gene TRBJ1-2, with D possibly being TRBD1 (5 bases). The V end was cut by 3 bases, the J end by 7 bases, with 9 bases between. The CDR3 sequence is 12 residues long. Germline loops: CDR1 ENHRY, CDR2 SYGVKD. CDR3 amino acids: CAISDYQGGYTF. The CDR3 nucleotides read TGTGCCATCAGTGATTATCAGGGTGGCTACACCTTC.

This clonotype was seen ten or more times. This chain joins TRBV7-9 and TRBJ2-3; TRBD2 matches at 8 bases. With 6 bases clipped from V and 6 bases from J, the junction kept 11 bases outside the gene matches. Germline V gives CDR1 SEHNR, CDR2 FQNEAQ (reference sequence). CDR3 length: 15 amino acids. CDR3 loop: CASRRGPGGLDTQYF. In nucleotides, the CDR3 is TGTGCCAGCAGAAGGGGTCCGGGAGGGCTGGATACGCAGTATTTT.

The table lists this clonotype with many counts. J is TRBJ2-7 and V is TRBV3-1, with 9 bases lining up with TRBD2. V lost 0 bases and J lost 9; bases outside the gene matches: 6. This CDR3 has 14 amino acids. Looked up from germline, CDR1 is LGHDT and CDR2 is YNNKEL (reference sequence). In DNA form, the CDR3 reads TGTGCCAGCAGCCAAGATCGGGGACTAGCAGGGCAGTACTTC. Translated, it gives CASSQDRGLAGQYF.

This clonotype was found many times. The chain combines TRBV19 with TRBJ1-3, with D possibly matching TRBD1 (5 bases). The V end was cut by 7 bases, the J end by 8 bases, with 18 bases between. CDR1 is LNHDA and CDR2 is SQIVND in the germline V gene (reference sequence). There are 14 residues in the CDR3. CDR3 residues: CASTPDTARDTIYF. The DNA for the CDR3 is TGTGCCAGTACCCCGGACACCGCCCGGGACACCATATATTTT.

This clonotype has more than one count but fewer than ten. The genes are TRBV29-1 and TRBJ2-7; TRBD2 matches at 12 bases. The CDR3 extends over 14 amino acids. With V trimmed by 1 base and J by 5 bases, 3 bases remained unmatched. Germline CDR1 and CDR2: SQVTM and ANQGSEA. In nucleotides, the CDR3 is TGCAGCGTTGAAGGGACTAGCGGGATACACGAGCAGTACTTC. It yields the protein CSVEGTSGIHEQYF.